The 14 T cell receptor beta chains in this list originate from one sample, sequenced in a study of cytomegalovirus exposure and HLA in healthy donors. Vbeta (60) and Jbeta (13) primers were used in the PCR. Libraries were prepared by immunoSEQ multiplex PCR; TCRdb keeps only in-frame clonotypes and omits some of them. The data contain 150,000 or so clones, around 70% of them singletons. Sequenced: PBMCs. The receptor source for this set is a woman between 55 and 75 years old in good health and CMV-seropositive.

The V call is TRBV11-2, the J call TRBJ2-3; the match to TRBD2 covers 9 bases. The ends lost 5 bases at V and 2 bases at J; junction bases unmatched: 17. The length of the CDR3 is 19 residues. In germline, CDR1 is SGHAT, CDR2 FQNNGV. CDR3 region: CASSLRPRAGGLNTDTQYF. DNA of the CDR3: TGTGCCAGCAGCCTACGCCCGAGGGCGGGAGGGCTTAACACAGATACGCAGTATTTT.

The chain combines TRBV7-9 with TRBJ2-5, with 7 bases matching TRBD2. The CDR3 runs 15 residues. Trimming cost V 5 bases and J 2 bases; bases outside gene matches: 8. Germline lookup yields CDR1 SEHNR and CDR2 FQNEAQ (reference sequence). In nucleotides, the CDR3 is TGTGCCAGCAGCCCGGCATGGGGGGGTCAAGAGACCCAGTACTTC. It codes for CASSPAWGGQETQYF.

This clone was detected only a few times. CDR3 loop: CASSQRTSGKWEQFF. In nucleotides, the CDR3 is TGTGCCAGCAGTCAACGGACTAGCGGAAAGTGGGAGCAGTTCTTC. The chain uses TRBV27 and TRBJ2-1, with 10 bases that match TRBD2. Trimming at V came to 5 bases and at J to 10 bases, leaving 11 bases not matched to a gene. This CDR3 comprises 15 residues. Per the germline V gene, CDR1 is MNHEY and CDR2 is SMNVEV (reference sequence).

The rearrangement uses TRBV30 and TRBJ2-1; 7 nucleotides align to TRBD1. Germline lookup yields CDR1 GTSNPN and CDR2 SVGIG (reference sequence). This CDR3 is built from 14 residues. With 0 bases clipped from V and 8 bases from J, the junction kept 7 bases outside the gene matches. CDR3 in DNA: TGTGCCTGGAGTGTAGGGGGCCCTGGGTATGAGCAGTTCTTC. Residues: CAWSVGGPGYEQFF. Based on the CDR3 plus reference TRBV30 and TRBJ2-1, the full variable domain is SQTIHQWPATLVQPVGSPLSLECTVEGTSNPNLYWYRQAAGRGLQLLFYSVGIGQISSEVPQNLSASRPQDRQFILSSKKLLLSDSGFYLCAWSVGGPGYEQFFGPGTRLTVL.

V and J are TRBV7-9 and TRBJ2-3; D possibly corresponds to TRBD2 (6 bases). CDR1 is SEHNR and CDR2 is FQNEAQ in the germline V gene (reference sequence). Trimming cost V 5 bases and J 1 base, with 19 bases left between them. The CDR3 extends over 17 amino acids. The CDR3 spells CASSRGSGGPGTDTQYF. The CDR3 DNA sequence: TGTGCCAGCAGCCGAGGAAGCGGAGGGCCTGGCACAGATACGCAGTATTTT.

V is TRBV28 and J is TRBJ1-4; possible D gene TRBD1, 5 bases. The V gene's germline CDR1 is MDHEN and CDR2 SYDVKM. The V gene lost 5 bases and the J gene lost 10 bases, with 20 bases spanning the gap. This CDR3 region has 15 residues. The CDR3 DNA reads TGTGCCAGCAGTACCCCAGGGCGATTGGTAGGAAAACTGTTTTTT. Protein: CASSTPGRLVGKLFF.

This clone came up once. This chain's CDR3 is CASSFSVGTMEAFF. CDR3 in DNA: TGTGCCAGCAGTTTTTCTGTCGGGACAATGGAAGCTTTCTTT. The V and J genes are TRBV27 and TRBJ1-1; perhaps TRBD1 as D (6 bases). Looked up from germline, CDR1 is MNHEY and CDR2 is SMNVEV (reference sequence). V was cut by 3 bases and J by 8 bases, with 16 bases left in between. The CDR3 totals 14 residues.

The chain couples TRBV6-1 to TRBJ1-4; D ambiguous. The germline gives CDR1 MNHNS, CDR2 SASEGT. V lost 2 bases and J 5 bases, leaving 15 bases between the germline ends. This CDR3 spans 16 amino acids. The DNA of the CDR3 is TGTGCCAGCAGTGAAAATATTGGGGAGATCAATGAAAAACTGTTTTTT. It is translated as CASSENIGEINEKLFF.

A note on this clone: At one boundary the junction diverges from the germline segment, which might be a read error. The chain links TRBV10-3 to TRBJ1-1; weak D call: TRBD1 (6 bases). Germline CDR1 ENHRY, CDR2 SYGVKD. This CDR3 spans 14 amino acids. CDR3 DNA: TGTGCCATCAGTGAGTATACAGGGAACGCTGAAGCTTTCTTT. Protein sequence: CAISEYTGNAEAFF.

This chain uses TRBV28 with TRBJ2-5, with 9 bases that match TRBD2. Germline CDR1 is MDHEN and CDR2 is SYDVKM. V dropped 8 bases and J dropped 9; count of bases not matched to a gene: 10. The CDR3 loop spans 13 amino acids. The CDR3 sequence: CASSSGRPRAQYF. CDR3 coding DNA: TGTGCCAGCTCGAGCGGGAGGCCTAGGGCCCAGTACTTC.

This clone appeared once. This sequence joins TRBV28 and TRBJ1-2, with D hard to call. The CDR3 sequence is 16 residues long. Germline V gives CDR1 MDHEN, CDR2 SYDVKM. The V end was cut by 1 base, the J end by 2 bases, with 14 bases between. The CDR3 loop is CASSLSPRQGNYGYTF. The CDR3 DNA sequence: TGTGCCAGCAGTTTATCACCCAGACAAGGCAACTATGGCTACACCTTC.

The genes are TRBV6-6 and TRBJ2-2; 13 nucleotides match TRBD2. Germline V gene lookup returns CDR1 MNHNY and CDR2 SVGAGI (reference sequence). The V and J ends lost 6 bases and 4 bases, in that order; junction bases with no gene match: 2. This CDR3 comprises 15 residues. The CDR3 DNA reads TGTGCCAGCAGGAGGACTAGCGGGGGCACCGGGGAGCTGTTTTTT. It translates to CASRRTSGGTGELFF.

The V gene is TRBV27, the J gene TRBJ1-2, with a possible D match to TRBD1 (5 bases). Trimming took 6 bases from V and 3 from J, leaving 14 bases between them. CDR3 length equals 14 residues. Germline CDR1 MNHEY, CDR2 SMNVEV (reference sequence). Written as DNA, the CDR3 is TGTGCCAGCAGCCCGGGCAGGGTCCACTATGGCTACACCTTC. Translation: CASSPGRVHYGYTF.

The gene calls are TRBV18 and TRBJ1-4; D is unresolved. Trimming removed 0 bases from V and 5 bases from J, with 7 bases in between. From germline, CDR1 is KGHSH and CDR2 LQKENI. The CDR3 is 14 residues long. The DNA of the CDR3 is TGTGCCAGCTCACCACCGTACGGGAATGAAAAACTGTTTTTT. It codes for CASSPPYGNEKLFF.